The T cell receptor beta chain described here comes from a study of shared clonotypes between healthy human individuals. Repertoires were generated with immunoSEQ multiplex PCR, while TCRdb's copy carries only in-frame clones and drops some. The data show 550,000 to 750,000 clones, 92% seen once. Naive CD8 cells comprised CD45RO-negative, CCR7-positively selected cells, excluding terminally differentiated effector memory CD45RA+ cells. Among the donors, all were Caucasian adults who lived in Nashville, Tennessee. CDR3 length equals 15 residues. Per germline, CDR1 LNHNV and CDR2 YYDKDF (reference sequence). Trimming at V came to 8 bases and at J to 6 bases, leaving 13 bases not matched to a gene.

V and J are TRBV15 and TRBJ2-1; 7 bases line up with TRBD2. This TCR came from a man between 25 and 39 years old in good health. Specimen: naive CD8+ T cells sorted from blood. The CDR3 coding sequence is TGTGCCACCGCCGAGAGGCGGGAGCAGGTCAATGAGCAGTTCTTC. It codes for CATAERREQVNEQFF.